This section outlines one T cell receptor beta chain sequence together with its context. This entry belongs to a study of long-term antiretroviral therapy in people with HIV. The assay used was immunoSEQ (version v3.0), run at survey level. The target of sequencing was roughly 35,000-55,000 T-cell genomes per sample. Clones were read by immunoSEQ multiplex PCR, and TCRdb kept only the in-frame ones, dropping some. The sample holds approximately 19,000 clones; around 77% are singletons and the top ten take 10% to 14%. Germline V lookup: CDR1 SGDLS, CDR2 YYNGEE. This CDR3 has 12 amino acids. Between the trimmed V and J ends, which lost 0 bases and 6 bases, there was a span of 4 bases.

This receptor was identified in a woman aged 40 to 49 with HIV. V gene TRBV9 combines with J gene TRBJ2-1; D unclear. This sample comprised unsorted PBMCs, obtained 2.3 years after starting antiretroviral therapy. Here the CDR3 reads CASSVGVNEQFF. The CDR3 bases are TGTGCCAGCAGCGTAGGAGTCAATGAGCAGTTCTTC.